The TCR beta chain described here comes from a study of blood T cell repertoires in COVID-19. Looking at the study overall: The United States, Italy and Spain provided the acute and convalescent COVID-19 samples. Sources were T cells, B-cell-depleted T cells, or PBMCs; the material itself was cDNA or gDNA.

The V and J ends lost 2 bases and 0 bases, in that order; junction bases with no gene match: 2. Germline loops: CDR1 KGHSH, CDR2 LQKENI. This CDR3 has 16 residues. In the authors' methods: It was from reference gene primer amplification that nucleated cell counts were estimated. The data were produced by immunoSEQ multiplex PCR, yet TCRdb's version contains in-frame clones alone and is incomplete. V, J and clone size derive from that table, while D and trimming were established from the DNA sequence. The sample shows about 25,000 clones, approximately 79% of them seen only once. This sequence was found in a woman aged 80 or older with acute or convalescent COVID-19. The rearrangement uses TRBV18 and TRBJ1-2, with 11 bases fitting TRBD1. Sequenced input: peripheral blood. The chain's CDR3 is CASSPRDRGTNYGYTF. The DNA for the CDR3 is TGTGCCAGCTCACCAAGGGACAGGGGGACTAACTATGGCTACACCTTC.